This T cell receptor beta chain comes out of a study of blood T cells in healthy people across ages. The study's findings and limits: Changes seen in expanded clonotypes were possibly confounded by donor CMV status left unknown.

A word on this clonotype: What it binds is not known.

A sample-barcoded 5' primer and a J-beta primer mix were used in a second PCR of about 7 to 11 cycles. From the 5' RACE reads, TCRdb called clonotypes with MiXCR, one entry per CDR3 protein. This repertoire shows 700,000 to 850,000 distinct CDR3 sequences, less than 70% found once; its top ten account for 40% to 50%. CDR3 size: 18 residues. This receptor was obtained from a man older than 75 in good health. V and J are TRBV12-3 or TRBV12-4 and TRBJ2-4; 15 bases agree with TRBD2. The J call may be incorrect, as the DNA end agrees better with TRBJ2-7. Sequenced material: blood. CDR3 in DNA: TGTGCCAGCAGTTCCCGGACTAGCGGGAGGGCCGCGTCGAACGAGCAGTACTTC. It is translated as CASSSRTSGRAASNEQYF.